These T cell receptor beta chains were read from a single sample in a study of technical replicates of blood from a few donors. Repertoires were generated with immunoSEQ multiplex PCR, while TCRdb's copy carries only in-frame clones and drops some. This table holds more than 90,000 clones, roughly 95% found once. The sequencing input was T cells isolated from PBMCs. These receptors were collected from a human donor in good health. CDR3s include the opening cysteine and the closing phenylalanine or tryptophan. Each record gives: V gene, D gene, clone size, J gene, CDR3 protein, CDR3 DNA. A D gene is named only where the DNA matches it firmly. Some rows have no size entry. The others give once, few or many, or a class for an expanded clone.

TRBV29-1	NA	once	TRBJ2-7	CSAETPTYEQYF	TGCAGCGCTGAGACACCGACCTACGAGCAGTACTTC
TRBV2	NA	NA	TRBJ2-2	CASSLTRDTGELFF	TGTGCCAGCAGCCTTACCAGGGACACCGGGGAGCTGTTTTTT
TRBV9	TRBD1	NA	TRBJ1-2	CASSVTGDIYGYTF	TGTGCCAGCAGCGTAACAGGGGATATCTATGGCTACACCTTC
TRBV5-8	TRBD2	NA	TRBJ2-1	CASGEGWNEQFF	TGTGCCAGCGGGGAGGGTTGGAATGAGCAGTTCTTC
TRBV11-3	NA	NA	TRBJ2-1	CATKRVGPYNEQFF	TGTGCCACCAAGCGGGTGGGACCTTACAATGAGCAGTTCTTC
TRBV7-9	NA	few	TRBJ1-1	CASPSTLGNTEAFF	TGTGCCAGCCCGTCGACACTTGGGAACACTGAAGCTTTCTTT
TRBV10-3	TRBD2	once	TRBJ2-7	CAISIGGGTDYEQYF	TGTGCCATCAGTATTGGGGGGGGAACAGACTACGAGCAGTACTTC
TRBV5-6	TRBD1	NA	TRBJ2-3	CASSPEDRALDTQYF	TGTGCCAGCAGCCCCGAGGACAGGGCGCTAGATACGCAGTATTTT
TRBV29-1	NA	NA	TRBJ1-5	CSVTTGNSNQPQHF	TGCAGCGTTACTACAGGGAATAGCAATCAGCCCCAGCATTTT
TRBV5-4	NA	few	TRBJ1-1	CASSWLGGMNTEAFF	TGTGCCAGCAGCTGGCTGGGGGGGATGAACACTGAAGCTTTCTTT
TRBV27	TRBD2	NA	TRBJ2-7	CASRPGLADSNFYEQYF	TGTGCCAGTCGGCCGGGACTAGCGGACTCTAACTTCTACGAGCAGTACTTC
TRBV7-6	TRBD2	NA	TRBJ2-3	CASSLALAGESDTQYF	TGTGCCAGCAGCTTAGCGCTAGCGGGAGAATCAGATACGCAGTATTTT
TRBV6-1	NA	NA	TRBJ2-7	CASSDLGLYYEQYF	TGTGCCAGCAGTGATCTAGGACTATACTACGAGCAGTACTTC
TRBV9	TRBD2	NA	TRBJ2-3	CASSVGSGGSTDTQYF	TGTGCCAGCAGCGTAGGTAGCGGGGGAAGCACAGATACGCAGTATTTT
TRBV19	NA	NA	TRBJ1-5	CASSVNLGQTNQPQHF	TGTGCCAGTAGTGTAAATCTAGGACAGACTAATCAGCCCCAGCATTTT
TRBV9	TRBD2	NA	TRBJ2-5	CASSVTSGRGETQYF	TGTGCCAGCAGCGTAACTAGCGGGAGGGGAGAGACCCAGTACTTC
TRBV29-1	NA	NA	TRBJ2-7	CSVEASSTYEQYF	TGCAGCGTTGAAGCCAGTTCGACCTACGAGCAGTACTTC
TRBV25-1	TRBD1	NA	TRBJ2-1	CASTGTGLANEQFF	TGTGCCAGCACCGGGACAGGGCTCGCCAATGAGCAGTTCTTC
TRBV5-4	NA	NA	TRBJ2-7	CASSLSDAGLSYEQYF	TGTGCCAGCAGCTTGTCCGACGCGGGACTGTCCTACGAGCAGTACTTC
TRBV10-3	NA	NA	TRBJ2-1	CAISPGGLYNNEQFF	TGTGCCATCAGTCCGGGCGGACTATATAACAATGAGCAGTTCTTC
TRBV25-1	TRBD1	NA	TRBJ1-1	CASRGQGASFFTEAFF	TGTGCCAGCAGGGGACAGGGGGCGAGTTTCTTCACTGAAGCTTTCTTT
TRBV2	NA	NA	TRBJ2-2	CASSGQQGTGELFF	TGTGCCAGCAGTGGCCAACAGGGCACCGGGGAGCTGTTTTTT
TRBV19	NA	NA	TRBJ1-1	CASSIKKWGYQGTEAFF	TGTGCCAGTAGTATTAAGAAATGGGGATACCAGGGGACTGAAGCTTTCTTT
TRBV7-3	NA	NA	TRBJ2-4	CASSLGGAGNIQYF	TGTGCCAGCAGCTTAGGGGGGGCCGGAAACATTCAGTACTTC
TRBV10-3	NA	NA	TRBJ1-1	CAISEGEEGGTEAFF	TGTGCCATCAGTGAAGGGGAGGAAGGTGGCACTGAAGCTTTCTTT
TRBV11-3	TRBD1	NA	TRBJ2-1	CASSLKAGGSYNEQFF	TGTGCCAGCAGCTTAAAAGCAGGGGGCTCCTACAATGAGCAGTTCTTC
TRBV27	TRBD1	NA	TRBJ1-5	CASSPGTGINQPQHF	TGTGCCAGCAGTCCCGGGACAGGGATCAATCAGCCCCAGCATTTT
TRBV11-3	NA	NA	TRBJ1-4	CASSNTGNNEKLFF	TGTGCCAGCAGCAACACAGGGAACAATGAAAAACTGTTTTTT
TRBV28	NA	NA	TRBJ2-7	CASSLPGNSYEQYF	TGTGCCAGCAGTTTGCCAGGGAATTCCTACGAGCAGTACTTC
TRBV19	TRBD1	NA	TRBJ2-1	CASSLGGPSYNEQFF	TGTGCCAGTAGTTTAGGGGGCCCATCCTACAATGAGCAGTTCTTC
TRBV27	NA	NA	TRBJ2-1	CASSFSSYNEQFF	TGTGCCAGCAGTTTCAGCTCCTACAATGAGCAGTTCTTC
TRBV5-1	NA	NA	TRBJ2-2	CASSLAGVTGELFF	TGCGCCAGCAGCTTGGCGGGGGTCACCGGGGAGCTGTTTTTT
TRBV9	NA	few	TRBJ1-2	CASKTTEGYTF	TGTGCCAGCAAAACAACGGAGGGCTACACCTTC
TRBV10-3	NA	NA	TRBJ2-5	CAISGLEETQYF	TGTGCCATCTCGGGACTGGAAGAGACCCAGTACTTC
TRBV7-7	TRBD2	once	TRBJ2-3	CASSFGLADITDTQYF	TGTGCTAGCAGCTTCGGACTAGCGGATATCACAGATACGCAGTATTTT
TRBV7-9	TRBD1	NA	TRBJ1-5	CASSATTGGNQPQHF	TGTGCCAGCAGCGCCACGACAGGGGGCAATCAGCCCCAGCATTTT
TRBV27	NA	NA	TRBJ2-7	CASTPSSGKYEQYF	TGTGCCAGCACACCCTCTTCGGGGAAATACGAGCAGTACTTC
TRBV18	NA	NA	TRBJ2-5	CASSPSAGETQYF	TGTGCCAGCTCACCCTCGGCGGGGGAGACCCAGTACTTC
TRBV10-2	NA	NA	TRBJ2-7	CASSAGTSYEQYF	TGCGCCAGCAGTGCCGGGACTTCTTACGAGCAGTACTTC
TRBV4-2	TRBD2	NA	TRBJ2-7	CASSLGLAVEQYF	TGTGCCAGCAGCCTGGGACTAGCAGTAGAGCAGTACTTC
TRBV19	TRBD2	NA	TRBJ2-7	CASSTTSANEQYF	TGTGCCAGTAGTACGACTAGCGCCAACGAGCAGTACTTC
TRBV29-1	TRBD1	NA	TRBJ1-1	CSVDRGSTEAFF	TGCAGCGTTGACAGGGGGTCTACTGAAGCTTTCTTT
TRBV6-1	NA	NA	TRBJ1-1	CASSEVRGNTEAFF	TGTGCCAGCAGTGAGGTCAGGGGGAACACTGAAGCTTTCTTT
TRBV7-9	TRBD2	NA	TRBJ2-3	CASRPGLAGGLDTQYF	TGTGCCAGCAGACCGGGACTAGCGGGAGGTTTAGATACGCAGTATTTT
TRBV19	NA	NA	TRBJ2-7	CASSMGSLYEQYF	TGTGCCAGTAGTATGGGCTCCCTCTACGAGCAGTACTTC
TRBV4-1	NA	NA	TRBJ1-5	CASSQETGRGHQPQHF	TGCGCCAGCAGCCAAGAGACGGGCAGGGGCCATCAGCCCCAGCATTTT
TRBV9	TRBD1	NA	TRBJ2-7	CASSPGGDYEQYF	TGTGCCAGCAGCCCAGGGGGAGACTACGAGCAGTACTTC
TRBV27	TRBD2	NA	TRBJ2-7	CASSLFLGGTNEQYF	TGTGCCAGCAGTTTGTTCTTGGGGGGGACCAACGAGCAGTACTTC
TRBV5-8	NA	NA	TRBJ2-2	CASSLEGVSTGELFF	TGTGCCAGCAGCTTGGAGGGGGTGAGCACCGGGGAGCTGTTTTTT
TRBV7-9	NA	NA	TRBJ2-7	CASGLSDRPYEQYF	TGTGCCAGCGGCCTTTCGGACAGACCTTACGAGCAGTACTTC
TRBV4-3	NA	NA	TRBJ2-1	CASSQERTGVYNEQFF	TGCGCCAGCAGCCAAGAGCGAACAGGCGTTTACAATGAGCAGTTCTTC
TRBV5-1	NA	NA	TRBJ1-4	CASSLEGRGEKLFF	TGCGCCAGCAGCTTGGAGGGCAGGGGCGAAAAACTGTTTTTT
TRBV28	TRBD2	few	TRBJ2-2	CASVDRSGLAGGNTGELFF	TGTGCCAGCGTGGACAGGTCGGGACTAGCGGGAGGGAACACCGGGGAGCTGTTTTTT
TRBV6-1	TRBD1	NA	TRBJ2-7	CASSEAGTGVYEQYF	TGTGCCAGCAGTGAGGCCGGGACAGGGGTGTACGAGCAGTACTTC
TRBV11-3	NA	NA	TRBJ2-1	CASSYQGSYNEQFF	TGTGCCAGCAGCTACCAGGGGTCCTACAATGAGCAGTTCTTC
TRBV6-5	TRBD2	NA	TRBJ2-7	CASSLSGNAGDEQYF	TGTGCCAGCAGCCTGAGCGGGAACGCCGGGGACGAGCAGTACTTC
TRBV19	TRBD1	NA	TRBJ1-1	CASSPGGGRNTEAFF	TGTGCCAGTAGCCCAGGGGGTGGTAGGAACACTGAAGCTTTCTTT